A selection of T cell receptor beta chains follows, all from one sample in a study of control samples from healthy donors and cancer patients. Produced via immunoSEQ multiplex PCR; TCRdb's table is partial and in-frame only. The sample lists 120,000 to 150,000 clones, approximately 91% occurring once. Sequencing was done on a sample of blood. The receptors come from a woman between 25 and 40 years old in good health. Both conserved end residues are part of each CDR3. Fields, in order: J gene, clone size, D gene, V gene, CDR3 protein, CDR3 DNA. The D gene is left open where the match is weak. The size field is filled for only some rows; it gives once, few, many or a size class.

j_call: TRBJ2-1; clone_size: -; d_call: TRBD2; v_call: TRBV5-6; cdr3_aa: CASSLAAGGLDEQFF; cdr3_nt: TGTGCCAGCAGCTTGGCTGCGGGAGGTTTGGATGAGCAGTTCTTC
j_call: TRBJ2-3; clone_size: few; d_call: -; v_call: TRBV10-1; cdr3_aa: CASSVTASTDTQYF; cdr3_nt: TGCGCCAGCAGTGTAACTGCAAGCACAGATACGCAGTATTTT
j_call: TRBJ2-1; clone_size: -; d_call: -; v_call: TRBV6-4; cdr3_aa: CASSRLVGGYNEQFF; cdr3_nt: TGTGCCAGCAGTAGGCTAGTGGGAGGCTACAATGAGCAGTTCTTC
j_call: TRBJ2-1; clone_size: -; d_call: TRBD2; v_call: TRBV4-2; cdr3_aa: CASSTRTSGRSDNEQFF; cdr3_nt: TGTGCCAGCAGCACCCGGACTAGCGGGAGGAGTGACAATGAGCAGTTCTTC
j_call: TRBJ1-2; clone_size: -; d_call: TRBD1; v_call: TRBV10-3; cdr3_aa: CAISRQGGDGYTF; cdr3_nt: TGTGCCATCAGCAGACAGGGGGGCGATGGCTACACCTTC
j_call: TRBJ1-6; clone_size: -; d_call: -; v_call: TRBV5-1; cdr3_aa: CASSLGQGESPLHF; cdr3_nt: TGCGCCAGCAGCTTAGGCCAGGGCGAATCACCCCTCCACTTT
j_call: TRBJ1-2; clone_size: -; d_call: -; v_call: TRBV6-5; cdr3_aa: CASSQTRADGYTF; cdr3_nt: TGTGCCAGCAGTCAAACCAGGGCAGACGGCTACACCTTC
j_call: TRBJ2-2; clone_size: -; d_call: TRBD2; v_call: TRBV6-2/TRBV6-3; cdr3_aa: CASSWGGANTGELFF; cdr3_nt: TGTGCCAGCAGTTGGGGGGGAGCCAACACCGGGGAGCTGTTTTTT
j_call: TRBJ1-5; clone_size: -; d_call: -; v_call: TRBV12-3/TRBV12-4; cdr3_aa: CASSSNQPQHF; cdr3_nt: TGTGCCAGCAGTTCTAATCAGCCCCAGCATTTT
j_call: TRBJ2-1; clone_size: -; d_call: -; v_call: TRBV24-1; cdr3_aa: CAAGPLLSNEQFF; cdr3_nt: TGTGCCGCCGGCCCCCTTCTCAGCAATGAGCAGTTCTTC
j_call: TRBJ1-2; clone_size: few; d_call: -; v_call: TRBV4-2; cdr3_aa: CASSQDLRQRNLGGYTF; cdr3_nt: TGTGCCAGCAGCCAAGATCTGAGGCAGCGAAACCTAGGGGGCTACACCTTC
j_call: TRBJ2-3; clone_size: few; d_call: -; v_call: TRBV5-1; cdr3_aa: CASSLGPGDTQYF; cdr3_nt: TGCGCCAGCAGCTTGGGGCCCGGGGATACGCAGTATTTT
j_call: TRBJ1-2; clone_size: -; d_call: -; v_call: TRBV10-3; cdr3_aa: CAISEPTGLPYGYTF; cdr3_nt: TGTGCCATCAGTGAGCCTACCGGGCTCCCATATGGCTACACCTTC
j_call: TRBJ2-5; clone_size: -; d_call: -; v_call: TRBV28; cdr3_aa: CASSSERKETQYF; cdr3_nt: TGTGCCAGCAGTTCAGAGAGGAAAGAGACCCAGTACTTC
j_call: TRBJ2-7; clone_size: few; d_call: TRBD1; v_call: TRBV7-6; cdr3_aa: CASSLAGWAGGVNEQYF; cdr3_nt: TGTGCCAGCAGCTTAGCGGGGTGGGCAGGGGGCGTCAACGAGCAGTACTTC
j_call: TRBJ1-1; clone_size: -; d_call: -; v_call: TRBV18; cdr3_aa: CASSPPSEMNTEAFF; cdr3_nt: TGTGCCAGCTCACCACCGTCGGAGATGAACACTGAAGCTTTCTTT
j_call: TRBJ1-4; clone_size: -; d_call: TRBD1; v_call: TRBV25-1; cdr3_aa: CASRQVGTGVNEKLFF; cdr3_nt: TGTGCCAGCAGACAAGTCGGGACAGGGGTTAATGAAAAACTGTTTTTT
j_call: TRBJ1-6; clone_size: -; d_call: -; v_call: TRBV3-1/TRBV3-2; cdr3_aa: CASSQGGGSLHF; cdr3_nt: TGTGCCAGCAGCCAGGGTGGAGGATCCCTCCACTTT
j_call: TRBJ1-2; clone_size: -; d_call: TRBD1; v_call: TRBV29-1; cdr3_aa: CSVGQGGGYTF; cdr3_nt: TGCAGCGTTGGGCAGGGGGGAGGCTACACCTTC
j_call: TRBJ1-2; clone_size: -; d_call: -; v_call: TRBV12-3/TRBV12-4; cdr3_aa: CASSMISYGYTF; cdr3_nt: TGTGCCAGCAGCATGATTAGCTATGGCTACACCTTC
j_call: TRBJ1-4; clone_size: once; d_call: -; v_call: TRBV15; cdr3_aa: CATSRGGEKLFF; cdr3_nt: TGTGCCACCAGCAGAGGAGGTGAAAAACTGTTTTTT
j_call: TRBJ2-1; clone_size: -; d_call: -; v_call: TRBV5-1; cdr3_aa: CASSLWSGVSNEQFF; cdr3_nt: TGCGCCAGCAGCTTGTGGTCGGGAGTGAGCAATGAGCAGTTCTTC
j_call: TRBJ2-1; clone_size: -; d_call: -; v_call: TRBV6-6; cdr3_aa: CASSMDRPGEQFF; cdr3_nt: TGTGCCAGCAGTATGGACCGCCCGGGTGAGCAGTTCTTC
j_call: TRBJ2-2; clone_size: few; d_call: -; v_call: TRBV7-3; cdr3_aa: CASSPHLATGELFF; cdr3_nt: TGTGCCAGCAGCCCGCATTTAGCAACCGGGGAGCTGTTTTTT
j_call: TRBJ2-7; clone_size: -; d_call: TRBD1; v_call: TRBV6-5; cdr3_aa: CASSYSRTGFYEQYF; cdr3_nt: TGTGCCAGCAGTTACTCCAGGACAGGCTTTTACGAGCAGTACTTC
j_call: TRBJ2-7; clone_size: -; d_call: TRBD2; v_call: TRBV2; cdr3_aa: CATGLAGGRGTYEQYF; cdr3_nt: TGTGCCACCGGACTAGCGGGAGGAAGGGGGACCTACGAGCAGTACTTC
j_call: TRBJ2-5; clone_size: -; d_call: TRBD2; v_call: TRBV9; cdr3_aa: CASSVAGGKETQYF; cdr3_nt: TGTGCCAGCAGCGTAGCGGGAGGTAAAGAGACCCAGTACTTC
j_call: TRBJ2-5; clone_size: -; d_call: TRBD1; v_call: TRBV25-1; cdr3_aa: CASSEPGTGGGTQYF; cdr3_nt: TGTGCCAGCAGTGAGCCCGGGACAGGGGGAGGGACCCAGTACTTC
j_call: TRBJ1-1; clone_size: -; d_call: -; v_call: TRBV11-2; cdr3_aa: CASIPPGSRSTEAFF; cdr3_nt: TGTGCCAGCATCCCACCAGGGAGCCGGTCCACTGAAGCTTTCTTT
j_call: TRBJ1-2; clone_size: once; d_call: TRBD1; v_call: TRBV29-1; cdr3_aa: CSVEPQGDYGYTF; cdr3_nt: TGCAGCGTTGAACCGCAGGGGGACTATGGCTACACCTTC
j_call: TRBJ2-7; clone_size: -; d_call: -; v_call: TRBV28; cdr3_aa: CASTLRGTIGYEQYF; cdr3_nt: TGTGCCAGCACCCTAAGGGGCACTATCGGCTACGAGCAGTACTTC
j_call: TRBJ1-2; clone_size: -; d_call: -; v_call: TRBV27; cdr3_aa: CASSFWDGRGGYTF; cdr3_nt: TGTGCCAGCAGTTTCTGGGACGGGAGAGGAGGCTACACCTTC
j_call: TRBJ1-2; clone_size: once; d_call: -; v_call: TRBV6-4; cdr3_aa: CASSDGRRNYGYTF; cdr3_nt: TGTGCCAGCAGTGATGGCAGGCGAAACTATGGCTACACCTTC
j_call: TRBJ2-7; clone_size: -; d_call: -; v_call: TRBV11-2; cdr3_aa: CASSLVRGADYEQYF; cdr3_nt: TGTGCCAGCAGCTTAGTCCGGGGGGCTGACTACGAGCAGTACTTC
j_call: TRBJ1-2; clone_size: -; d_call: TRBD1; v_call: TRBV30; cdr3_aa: CAWSATGHGYTF; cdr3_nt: TGTGCCTGGAGTGCGACAGGGCATGGCTACACCTTC
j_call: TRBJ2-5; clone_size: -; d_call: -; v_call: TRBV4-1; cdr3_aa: CASSQDVGARPQETQYF; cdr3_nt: TGCGCCAGCAGCCAAGATGTGGGGGCGCGACCCCAAGAGACCCAGTACTTC
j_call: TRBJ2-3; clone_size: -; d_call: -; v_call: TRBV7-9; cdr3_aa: CASSIYTDTQYF; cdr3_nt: TGTGCCAGCAGCATTTATACAGATACGCAGTATTTT
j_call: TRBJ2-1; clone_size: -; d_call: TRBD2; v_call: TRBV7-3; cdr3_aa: CASSFSRAGTYNEQFF; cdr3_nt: TGTGCCAGCAGCTTTTCAAGAGCGGGGACCTACAATGAGCAGTTCTTC
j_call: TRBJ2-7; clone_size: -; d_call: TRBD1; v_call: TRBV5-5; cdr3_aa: CASSPQGAGAAYEQYF; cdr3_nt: TGTGCCAGCAGCCCACAGGGGGCCGGTGCGGCCTACGAGCAGTACTTC
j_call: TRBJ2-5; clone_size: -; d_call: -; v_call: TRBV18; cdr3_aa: CASSPPVSGDGTQYF; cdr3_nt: TGTGCCAGCTCACCACCGGTATCGGGCGATGGGACCCAGTACTTC
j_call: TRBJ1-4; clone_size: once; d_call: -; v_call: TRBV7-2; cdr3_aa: CASSLDWGSALFF; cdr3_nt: TGTGCCAGCAGCTTAGATTGGGGGAGCGCCCTGTTTTTT
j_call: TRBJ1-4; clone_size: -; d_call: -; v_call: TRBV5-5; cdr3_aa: CASSLVWQGDNEKLFF; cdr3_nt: TGTGCCAGCAGCTTGGTCTGGCAGGGAGATAATGAAAAACTGTTTTTT
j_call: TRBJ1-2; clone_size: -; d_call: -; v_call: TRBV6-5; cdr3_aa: CASSYSRTDYGYTF; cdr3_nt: TGTGCCAGCAGTTACTCGAGAACAGACTATGGCTACACCTTC
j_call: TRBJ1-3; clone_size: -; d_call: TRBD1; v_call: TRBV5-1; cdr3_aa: CASRGQGAGNTIYF; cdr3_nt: TGCGCCAGCAGGGGACAGGGGGCTGGAAACACCATATATTTT
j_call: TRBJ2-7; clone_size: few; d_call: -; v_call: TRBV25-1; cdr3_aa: CASSGQGSYEQYF; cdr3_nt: TGTGCCAGCAGTGGGCAGGGCTCCTACGAGCAGTACTTC
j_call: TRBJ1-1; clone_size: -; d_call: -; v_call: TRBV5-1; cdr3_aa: CASSLVNTEAFF; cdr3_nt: TGCGCCAGCAGCTTGGTGAACACTGAAGCTTTCTTT
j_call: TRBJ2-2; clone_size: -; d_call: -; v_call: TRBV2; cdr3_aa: CASGARYGELFF; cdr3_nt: TGTGCCAGCGGCGCGAGGTATGGGGAGCTGTTTTTT
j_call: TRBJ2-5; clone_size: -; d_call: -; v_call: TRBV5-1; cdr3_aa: CASSFGETQYF; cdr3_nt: TGCGCCAGCAGCTTTGGGGAGACCCAGTACTTC
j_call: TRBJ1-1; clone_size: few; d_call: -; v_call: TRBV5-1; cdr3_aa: CASSLFRTNTEAFF; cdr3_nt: TGCGCCAGCAGCTTGTTCAGGACGAACACTGAAGCTTTCTTT
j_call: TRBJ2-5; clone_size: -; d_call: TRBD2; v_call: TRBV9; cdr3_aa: CASSSTGTSGTQYF; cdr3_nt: TGTGCCAGCAGCTCCACCGGGACTAGCGGGACCCAGTACTTC
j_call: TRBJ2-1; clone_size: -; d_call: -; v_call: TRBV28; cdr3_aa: CASSLELATSRGEQFF; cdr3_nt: TGTGCCAGCAGTTTGGAGCTAGCGACAAGCCGCGGTGAGCAGTTCTTC